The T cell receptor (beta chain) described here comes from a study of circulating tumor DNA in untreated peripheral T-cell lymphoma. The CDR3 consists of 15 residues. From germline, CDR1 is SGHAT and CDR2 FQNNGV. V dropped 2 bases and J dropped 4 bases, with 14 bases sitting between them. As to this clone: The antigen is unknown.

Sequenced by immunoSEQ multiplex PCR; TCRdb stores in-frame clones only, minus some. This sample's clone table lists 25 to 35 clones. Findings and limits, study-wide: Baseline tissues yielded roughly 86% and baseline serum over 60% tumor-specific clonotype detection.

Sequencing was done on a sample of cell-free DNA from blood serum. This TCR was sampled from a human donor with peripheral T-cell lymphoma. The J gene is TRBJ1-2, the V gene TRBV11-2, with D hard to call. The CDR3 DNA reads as TGTGCCAGCAGCTTACCAACCGGGCTTGGCTATGGCTACACCTTC. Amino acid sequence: CASSLPTGLGYGYTF.